This TCR beta chain was observed in a study of monozygotic twins with inflammatory bowel disease. Study results and limitations: Any single strong signal or clonotype tied to IBD lacked support. Especially where disease activity was present, IBD patients had fewer clonotypes in common with others than healthy twins did. Possibly because of limited power, concordant and discordant twins showed no difference in repertoire similarity.

One blood sample of 2.5 ml was taken from each donor. The CDR3 is 16 amino acids. Germline V CDR1 and CDR2: LNHDA, SQIVND (reference sequence). TCRdb reworked the 5' RACE reads into one entry per CDR3 protein, no DNA. Its table records some 450,000 distinct CDR3 sequences. Regarding this clonotype: Its antigen is undetermined.

Sequenced input: blood. The rearrangement links TRBV19 to TRBJ2-7; TCRdb gives TRBD1 as the D gene, but with no DNA this cannot be confirmed. The sequence came from a human donor with ulcerative colitis or Crohn's disease, or a healthy co-twin of an affected twin (not recorded which). The CDR3 spells CATAPGGGQVLREQYF.